This T cell receptor (beta chain) emerged from a study of post-analysis software for immune sequencing data. Study information: Disease trajectories encompassed relapsing-remitting, secondary progressive and progressive-relapsing multiple sclerosis.

About this clonotype itself: No antigen is known for it.

Study-level results: Roughly five TRBV segments were more frequent in patients than controls; TRBV5-6, TRBV5-1 and TRBV20-1 belonged to this group. Strong co-clustering by F measure was seen for same-batch samples. Multiple sclerosis patients showed significantly lower normalized Chao1 diversity than controls did.

CDR3 size: 14 residues. The V and J ends lost 7 bases and 3 bases respectively, with 13 bases between them. In germline, CDR1 is SNHLY, CDR2 FYNNEI. Unique molecular identifiers had been added to the TCR beta cDNA libraries. cDNA molecules numbering around 500,000 came from approximately 0.91 to 9.4 million T cells. Using its own MiXCR run on the PCR reads, TCRdb lists one record per CDR3 protein. Found here are roughly 700,000 distinct CDR3 sequences, 25% to 30% of them singletons; the top ten hold under 0.7%. Sequencing was done on a sample of blood. V gene TRBV2 combines with J gene TRBJ1-5; D possibly corresponds to TRBD1 (6 bases). The sequence was collected from a girl aged 10-17 years with multiple sclerosis. The CDR3 nucleotides read TGTGCCAGCACCAAGGACAGATACAATCAGCCCCAGCATTTT. Translation: CASTKDRYNQPQHF. The full variable domain, completed using reference TRBV2 and TRBJ1-5, is EPEVTQTPSHQVTQMGQEVILRCVPISNHLYFYWYRQILGQKVEFLVSFYNNEISEKSEIFDDQFSVERPDGSNFTLKIRSTKLEDSAMYFCASTKDRYNQPQHFGDGTRLSIL.